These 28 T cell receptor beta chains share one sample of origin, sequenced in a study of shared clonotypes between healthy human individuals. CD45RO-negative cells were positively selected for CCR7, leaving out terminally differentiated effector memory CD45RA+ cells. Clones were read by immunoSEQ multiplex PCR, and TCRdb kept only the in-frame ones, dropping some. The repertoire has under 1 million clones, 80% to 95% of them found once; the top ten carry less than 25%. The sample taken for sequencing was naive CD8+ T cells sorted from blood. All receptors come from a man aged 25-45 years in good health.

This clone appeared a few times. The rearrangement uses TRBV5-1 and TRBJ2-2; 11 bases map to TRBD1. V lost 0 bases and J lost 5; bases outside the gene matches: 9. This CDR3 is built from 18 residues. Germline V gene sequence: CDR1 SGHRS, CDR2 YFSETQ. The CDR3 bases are TGCGCCAGCAGCTTGGGCCCCGGGACAGGGGGTAAGACCGGGGAGCTGTTTTTT. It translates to CASSLGPGTGGKTGELFF.

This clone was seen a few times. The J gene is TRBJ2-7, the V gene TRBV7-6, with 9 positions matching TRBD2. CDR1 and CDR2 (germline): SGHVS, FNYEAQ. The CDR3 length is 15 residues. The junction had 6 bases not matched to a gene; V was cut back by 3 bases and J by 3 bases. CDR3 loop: CASSFPAGGDYEQYF. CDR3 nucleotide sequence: TGTGCCAGCAGCTTCCCGGCGGGAGGGGACTACGAGCAGTACTTC.

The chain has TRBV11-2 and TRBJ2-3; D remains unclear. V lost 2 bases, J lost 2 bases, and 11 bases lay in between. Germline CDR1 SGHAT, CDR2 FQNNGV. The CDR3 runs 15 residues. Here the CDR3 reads CASSLPFGFTDTQYF. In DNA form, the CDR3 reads TGTGCCAGCAGCTTACCGTTTGGGTTCACAGATACGCAGTATTTT.

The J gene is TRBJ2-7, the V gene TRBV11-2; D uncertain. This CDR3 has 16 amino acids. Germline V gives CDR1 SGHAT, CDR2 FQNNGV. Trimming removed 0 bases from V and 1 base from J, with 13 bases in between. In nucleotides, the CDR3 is TGTGCCAGCAGCTTAGATTTGTGGGTTTCTTCCTACGAGCAGTACTTC. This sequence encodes CASSLDLWVSSYEQYF.

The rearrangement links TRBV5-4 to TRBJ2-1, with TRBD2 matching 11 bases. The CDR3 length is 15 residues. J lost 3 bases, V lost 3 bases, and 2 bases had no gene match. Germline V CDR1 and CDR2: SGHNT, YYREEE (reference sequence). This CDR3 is CASSSGTSGYNEQFF. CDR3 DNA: TGTGCCAGCAGCTCCGGGACTAGCGGCTACAATGAGCAGTTCTTC.

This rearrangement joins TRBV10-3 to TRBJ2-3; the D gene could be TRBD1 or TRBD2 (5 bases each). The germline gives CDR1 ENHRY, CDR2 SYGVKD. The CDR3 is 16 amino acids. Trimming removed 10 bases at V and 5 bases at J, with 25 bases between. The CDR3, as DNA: TGTGCCACAATAGCTTTTGGGACGGGATCAGGAGATACGCAGTATTTT. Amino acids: CATIAFGTGSGDTQYF.

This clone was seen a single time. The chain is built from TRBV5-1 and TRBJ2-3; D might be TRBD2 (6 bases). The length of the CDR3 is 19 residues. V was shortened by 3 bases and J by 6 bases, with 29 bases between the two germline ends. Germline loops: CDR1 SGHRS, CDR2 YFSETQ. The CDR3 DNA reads TGCGCCAGCAGCTCCGGACTAATGGGAATGGCAGCTGAATTGGATACGCAGTATTTT. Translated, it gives CASSSGLMGMAAELDTQYF. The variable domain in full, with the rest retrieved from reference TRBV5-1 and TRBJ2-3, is KAGVTQTPRYLIKTRGQQVTLSCSPISGHRSVSWYQQTPGQGLQFLFEYFSETQRNKGNFPGRFSGRQFSNSRSEMNVSTLELGDSALYLCASSSGLMGMAAELDTQYFGPGTRLTVL.

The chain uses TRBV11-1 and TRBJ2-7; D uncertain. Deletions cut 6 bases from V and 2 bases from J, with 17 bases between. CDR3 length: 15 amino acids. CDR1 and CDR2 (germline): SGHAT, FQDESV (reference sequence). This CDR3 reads CASREQGSLAYEQYF. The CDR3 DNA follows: TGTGCCAGCAGGGAACAAGGCTCCCTCGCCTACGAGCAGTACTTC.

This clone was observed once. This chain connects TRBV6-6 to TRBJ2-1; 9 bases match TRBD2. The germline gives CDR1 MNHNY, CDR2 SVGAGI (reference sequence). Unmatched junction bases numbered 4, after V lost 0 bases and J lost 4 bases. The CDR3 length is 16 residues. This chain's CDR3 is CASSYSLAGDYNEQFF. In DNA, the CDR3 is TGTGCCAGCAGTTACTCATTAGCGGGAGATTACAATGAGCAGTTCTTC.

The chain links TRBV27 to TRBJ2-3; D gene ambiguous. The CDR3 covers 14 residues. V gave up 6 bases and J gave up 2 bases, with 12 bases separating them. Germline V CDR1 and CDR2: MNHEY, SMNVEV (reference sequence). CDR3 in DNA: TGTGCCAGCAGCACGGAGATTCCCACAGATACGCAGTATTTT. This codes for CASSTEIPTDTQYF.

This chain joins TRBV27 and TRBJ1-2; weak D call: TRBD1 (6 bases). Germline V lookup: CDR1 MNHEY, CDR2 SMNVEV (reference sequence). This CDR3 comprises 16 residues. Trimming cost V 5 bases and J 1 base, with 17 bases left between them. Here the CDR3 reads CASSALTGLLNYGYTF. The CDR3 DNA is TGTGCCAGCAGTGCCTTAACAGGGTTGCTTAACTATGGCTACACCTTC.

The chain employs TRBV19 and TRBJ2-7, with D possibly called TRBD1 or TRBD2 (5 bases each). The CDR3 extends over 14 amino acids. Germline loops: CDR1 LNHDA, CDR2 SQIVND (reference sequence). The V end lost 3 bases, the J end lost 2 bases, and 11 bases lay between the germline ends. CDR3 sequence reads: CASSIHGATYEQYF. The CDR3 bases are TGTGCCAGTAGTATCCACGGGGCGACCTACGAGCAGTACTTC.

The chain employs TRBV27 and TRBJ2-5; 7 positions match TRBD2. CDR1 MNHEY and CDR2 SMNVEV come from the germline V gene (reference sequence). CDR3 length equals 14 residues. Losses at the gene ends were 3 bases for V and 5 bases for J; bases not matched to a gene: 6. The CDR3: CASSFAGEEETQYF. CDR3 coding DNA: TGTGCCAGCAGTTTTGCGGGAGAAGAGGAGACCCAGTACTTC.

CDR3 protein: CASSTDSAGAFF. The CDR3 nucleotides read TGTGCCAGCAGCACCGACAGCGCCGGAGCTTTCTTT. The V call is TRBV7-9, the J call TRBJ1-1, with D perhaps TRBD1 (5 bases). The CDR3 is 12 amino acids. The ends were cut back, 5 bases at V and 10 bases at J, with 14 bases in the middle. The germline gives CDR1 SEHNR, CDR2 FQNEAQ (reference sequence).

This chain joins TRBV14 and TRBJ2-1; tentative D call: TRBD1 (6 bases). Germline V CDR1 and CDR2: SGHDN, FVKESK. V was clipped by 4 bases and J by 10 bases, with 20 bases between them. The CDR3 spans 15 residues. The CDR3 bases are TGTGCCAGCAGCCCCTACCAGGGGAGATATATGGAGCAGTTCTTC. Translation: CASSPYQGRYMEQFF.

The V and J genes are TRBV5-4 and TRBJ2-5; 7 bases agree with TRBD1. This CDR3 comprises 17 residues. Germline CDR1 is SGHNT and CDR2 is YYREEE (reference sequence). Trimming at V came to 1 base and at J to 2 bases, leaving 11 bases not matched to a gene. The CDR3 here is CASSLPSWTGDQETQYF. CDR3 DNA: TGTGCCAGCAGCTTGCCCTCCTGGACAGGCGATCAAGAGACCCAGTACTTC.

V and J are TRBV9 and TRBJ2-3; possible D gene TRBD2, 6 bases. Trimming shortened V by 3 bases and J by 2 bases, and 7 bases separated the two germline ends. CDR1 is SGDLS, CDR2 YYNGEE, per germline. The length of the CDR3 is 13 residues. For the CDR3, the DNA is TGTGCCAGCAGCGGGGACTTCACAGATACGCAGTATTTT. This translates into CASSGDFTDTQYF.

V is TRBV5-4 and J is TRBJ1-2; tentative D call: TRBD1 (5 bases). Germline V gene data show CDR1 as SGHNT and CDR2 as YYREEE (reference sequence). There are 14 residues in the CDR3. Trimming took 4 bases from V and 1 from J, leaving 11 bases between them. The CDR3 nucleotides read TGTGCCAGCAGCCCGGGACTGCTTAACTATGGCTACACCTTC. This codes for CASSPGLLNYGYTF.

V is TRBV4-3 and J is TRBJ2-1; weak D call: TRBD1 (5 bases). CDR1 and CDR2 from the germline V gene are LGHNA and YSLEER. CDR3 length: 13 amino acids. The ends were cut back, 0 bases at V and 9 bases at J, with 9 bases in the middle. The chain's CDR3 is CASSQEWGGEQFF. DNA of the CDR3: TGCGCCAGCAGCCAAGAATGGGGCGGTGAGCAGTTCTTC.

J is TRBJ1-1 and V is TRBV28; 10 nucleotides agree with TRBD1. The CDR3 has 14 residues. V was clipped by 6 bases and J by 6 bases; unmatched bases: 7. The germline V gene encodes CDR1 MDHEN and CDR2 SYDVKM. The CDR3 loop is CASSGRQGASEAFF. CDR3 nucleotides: TGTGCCAGCAGCGGCAGACAGGGGGCATCTGAAGCTTTCTTT.

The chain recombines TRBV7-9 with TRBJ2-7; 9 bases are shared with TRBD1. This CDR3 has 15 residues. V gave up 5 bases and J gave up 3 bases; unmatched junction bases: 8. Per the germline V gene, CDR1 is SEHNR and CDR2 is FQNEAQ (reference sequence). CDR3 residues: CASSAGTGIFYEQYF. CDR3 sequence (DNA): TGTGCCAGCAGCGCTGGGACAGGGATTTTCTACGAGCAGTACTTC.

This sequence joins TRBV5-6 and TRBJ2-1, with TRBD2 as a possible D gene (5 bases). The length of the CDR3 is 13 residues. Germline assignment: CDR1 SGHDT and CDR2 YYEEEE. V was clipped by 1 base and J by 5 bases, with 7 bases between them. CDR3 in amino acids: CASSLTRNNEQFF. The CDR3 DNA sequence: TGTGCCAGCAGCTTGACTAGGAACAATGAGCAGTTCTTC.

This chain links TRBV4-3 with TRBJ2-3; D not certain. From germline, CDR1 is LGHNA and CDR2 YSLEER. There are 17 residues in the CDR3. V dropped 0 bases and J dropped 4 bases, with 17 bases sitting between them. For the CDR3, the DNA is TGCGCCAGCAGCCAAGATTCAGTAGGATGGAGCTCAGATACGCAGTATTTT. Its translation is CASSQDSVGWSSDTQYF.

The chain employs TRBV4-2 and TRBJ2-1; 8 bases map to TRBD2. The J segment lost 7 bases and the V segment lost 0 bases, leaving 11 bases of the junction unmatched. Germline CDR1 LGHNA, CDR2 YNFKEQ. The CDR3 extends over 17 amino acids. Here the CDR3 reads CASSQDIAGRRENEQFF. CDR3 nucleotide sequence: TGTGCCAGCAGCCAAGATATAGCGGGAAGGCGTGAGAATGAGCAGTTCTTC.

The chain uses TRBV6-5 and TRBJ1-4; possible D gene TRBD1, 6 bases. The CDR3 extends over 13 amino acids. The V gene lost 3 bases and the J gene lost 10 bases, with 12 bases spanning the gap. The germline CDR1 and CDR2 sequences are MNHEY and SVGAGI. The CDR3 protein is CASSYGQFGKLFF. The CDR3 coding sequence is TGTGCCAGCAGTTATGGACAGTTTGGAAAACTGTTTTTT.

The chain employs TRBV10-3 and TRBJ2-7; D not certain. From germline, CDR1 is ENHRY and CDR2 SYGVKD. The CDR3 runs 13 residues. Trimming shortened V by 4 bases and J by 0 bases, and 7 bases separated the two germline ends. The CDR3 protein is CAISVTDSYEQYF. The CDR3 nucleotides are TGTGCCATCAGTGTAACAGACTCCTACGAGCAGTACTTC.

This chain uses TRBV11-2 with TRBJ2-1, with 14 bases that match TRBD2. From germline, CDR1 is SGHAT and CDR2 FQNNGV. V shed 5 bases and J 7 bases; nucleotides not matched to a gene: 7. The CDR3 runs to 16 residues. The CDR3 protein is CASSPGLAGAVNEQFF. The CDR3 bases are TGTGCCAGCAGCCCGGGACTAGCGGGAGCGGTGAATGAGCAGTTCTTC. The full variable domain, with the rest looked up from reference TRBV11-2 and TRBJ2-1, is EAGVAQSPRYKIIEKRQSVAFWCNPISGHATLYWYQQILGQGPKLLIQFQNNGVVDDSQLPKDRFSAERLKGVDSTLKIQPAKLEDSAVYLCASSPGLAGAVNEQFFGPGTRLTVL.

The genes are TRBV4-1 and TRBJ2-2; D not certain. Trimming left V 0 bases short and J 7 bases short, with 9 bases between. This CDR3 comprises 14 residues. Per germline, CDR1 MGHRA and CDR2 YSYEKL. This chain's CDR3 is CASSQDSGFGELFF. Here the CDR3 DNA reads TGCGCCAGCAGCCAAGATTCGGGTTTCGGGGAGCTGTTTTTT.